Listed below are T cell receptor beta chains from one sample, sequenced in a study of shared clonotypes between healthy human individuals. TCRdb's table, derived via immunoSEQ multiplex PCR, lists solely in-frame clones and lacks some. This sample yields more than 1 million clones, of which 78% are seen a single time; approximately 0.5% belongs to the top ten. Sample: memory CD4+ T cells from PBMCs. The source is a man between 18 and 35 years old in good health. Some clones in this sample may be carry-over from other donors' samples. The CDR3 runs from the conserved cysteine through the conserved F or W. The D gene is left open where the match is weak. Clone size appears in some rows only: once, few, many, or a class for an expanded clone.

J: TRBJ2-1
size: -
V: TRBV5-1
D: TRBD1
length: 15
CDR3: CASSVSGTGSDEQFF
DNA: TGCGCCAGCAGCGTCTCCGGGACAGGGAGCGATGAGCAGTTCTTC

J: TRBJ2-7
size: -
V: TRBV5-4
D: -
length: 16
CDR3: CASSPGTPLGSYEQYF
DNA: TGTGCCAGCAGCCCCGGGACTCCTTTAGGGTCCTACGAGCAGTACTTC

J: TRBJ2-5
size: -
V: TRBV29-1
D: -
length: 13
CDR3: CSVEGGAQETQYF
DNA: TGCAGCGTTGAGGGGGGAGCACAAGAGACCCAGTACTTC

J: TRBJ1-2
size: few
V: TRBV18
D: -
length: 13
CDR3: CASSPEKNYGYTF
DNA: TGTGCCAGCTCACCCGAAAAGAACTATGGCTACACCTTC

J: TRBJ2-5
size: -
V: TRBV28
D: -
length: 12
CDR3: CASSYGPETQYF
DNA: TGTGCCAGCAGTTATGGCCCTGAGACCCAGTACTTC

J: TRBJ2-1
size: -
V: TRBV7-6
D: TRBD2
length: 15
CDR3: CASTYGTSGAGEQFF
DNA: TGTGCCAGCACTTACGGGACTAGCGGGGCGGGTGAGCAGTTCTTC

J: TRBJ1-5
size: -
V: TRBV19
D: TRBD1
length: 14
CDR3: CASSWTGTSQPQHF
DNA: TGTGCCAGTAGTTGGACAGGGACGAGTCAGCCCCAGCATTTT

J: TRBJ2-7
size: -
V: TRBV7-8
D: -
length: 15
CDR3: CASSLVGLEPYEQYF
DNA: TGTGCCAGCAGCTTAGTAGGACTCGAGCCCTACGAGCAGTACTTC

J: TRBJ2-2
size: -
V: TRBV4-3
D: -
length: 14
CDR3: CASSLIWNTGELFF
DNA: TGCGCCAGCAGTCTTATTTGGAACACCGGGGAGCTGTTTTTT

J: TRBJ1-2
size: few
V: TRBV5-4
D: -
length: 14
CDR3: CASSRRGGGYGYTF
DNA: TGTGCCAGCAGCAGACGCGGAGGGGGCTATGGCTACACCTTC

J: TRBJ2-7
size: -
V: TRBV6-6
D: -
length: 12
CDR3: CASSPGSHEQYF
DNA: TGTGCCAGCAGCCCCGGAAGTCACGAGCAGTACTTC

J: TRBJ2-7
size: -
V: TRBV11-1
D: -
length: 15
CDR3: CASSLGTYSSYEQYF
DNA: TGTGCCAGCAGCTTAGGGACCTACAGCTCCTACGAGCAGTACTTC

J: TRBJ2-5
size: -
V: TRBV29-1
D: TRBD1
length: 12
CDR3: CSVDRQGETQYF
DNA: TGCAGCGTTGACCGACAGGGGGAGACCCAGTACTTC

J: TRBJ2-1
size: -
V: TRBV28
D: -
length: 15
CDR3: CASSLVGGSGGEQFF
DNA: TGTGCCAGCAGTTTAGTAGGGGGGAGTGGCGGGGAGCAGTTCTTC

J: TRBJ2-7
size: -
V: TRBV28
D: -
length: 12
CDR3: CASLKNSYEQYF
DNA: TGTGCCAGCCTCAAGAACTCCTACGAGCAGTACTTC

J: TRBJ2-6
size: -
V: TRBV6-5
D: -
length: 15
CDR3: CASSPRFSGANVLTF
DNA: TGTGCCAGCAGCCCCCGGTTCTCTGGGGCCAACGTCCTGACTTTC